This T cell receptor (beta chain) was profiled in a study of T cells in Graves' hyperthyroidism and ophthalmopathy (dated by TCRdb to between 2018 and 2021). Study-wide context: Peripheral blood was sampled at the time of initial diagnosis, prior to any treatment. A discovery cohort of around 98 patients, 43 with Graves' ophthalmopathy and roughly 59 with stable Graves' hyperthyroidism, was used to find distinguishing TCR V-J signatures. Prospective prediction of ophthalmopathy was tested in an independent validation cohort consisting of 18 hyperthyroidism patients and some 15 patients who later progressed to ophthalmopathy. For training and testing, the approximately 97 patients in the discovery cohort were randomly divided in a 7:3 ratio. In addition, the study compared T-cell repertoires in thyroid tissue and in blood from several Graves' hyperthyroidism patients. After blood sampling, hyperthyroidism patients were treated with methimazole at a starting dose of 30 mg daily, and ophthalmopathy patients were treated with high-dose intravenous methylprednisolone. According to the paper, TCR Vbeta CDR3 sequencing was carried out on 135 peripheral blood samples, which came from more than 40 ophthalmopathy, under 85 hyperthyroidism and approximately 17 progressor patients.

V lost 1 base and J lost 0 bases; the stretch between them is 14 bases long. The CDR3 adds up to 18 amino acids, both ends counted. The kept DNA is CDR3 alone, 54 bases in frame from the first base. CDR1 and CDR2 are read off the germline V gene as KGHDR and SFDVKD. On the study overall, not on this receptor specifically: Most expanded thyroid clonotypes (frequency above 0.001) were also found in blood, which suggests that blood repertoires may mirror thyroid immune responses. In validation, progression to ophthalmopathy was predicted by the model with approximately 67% sensitivity and 72% to 80% specificity, a median of about 6.8 months before onset. A 13 V-J signature model separated ophthalmopathy from stable hyperthyroidism, with 87.88% sensitivity and about 81% specificity in cross-validation and 80%/75% in testing. Sample size was not statistically predetermined, and blinding of investigators to group allocation was not performed.

Ophthalmopathy patients had moderately to severely active disease, Clinical Activity Score of at least 3, NOSPECS grade of at least 4, and duration under 3 months. Any patient with an uncontrolled infection, another autoimmune disease, pregnancy or lactation was excluded. Clinical symptoms, serum thyroxine and TRAb, thyroid ultrasound, and orbital computed tomography formed the basis for the diagnoses. PBMCs were separated from around 9.1 ml of fresh peripheral blood using Ficoll-Paque density gradient centrifugation. Trizol reagent was used to extract total RNA, and RNA quality was then checked on an Agilent 2100 Bioanalyzer. The TCR beta CDR3 regions were amplified from RNA transcripts. A first-round RT-PCR of the TCR CDR3 used the HTBI primer set with the Qiagen OneStep RT-PCR kit. Libraries were constructed in a second round of multiplex PCR, after which size selection and purification were performed. The libraries were sequenced on an Illumina HiSeq2000 using paired-end 100 bp reads. On the study's bioinformatics: SOAPnuke was used to process the raw data, with reads discarded if the reads contained adapters or uncalled bases, had a mean Phred below 15, or lacked an exact constant-primer or identifier match. COPE v1.2.5 was used to merge the high-quality paired reads, and each unique nucleotide sequence was defined as a clonotype. MiTCR v1.1 was used to align clonotypes to the IMGT TRBV, TRBD and TRBJ reference segments. Only V-J combinations with frequency above 0.0001, covering about 99% of repertoires, were analysed. A TCS score was defined as the ratio of F50 (clonal expansion) to E x V (chaos), with BLOSUM62-based TCRdist applied between CDR3 peptides within each V-J. Welch's t-statistics and random forest reduced fewer than 600 V-J features to 10 to 15, which were used in a naive Bayes classifier (R e1071). Starting from the raw public reads, TCRdb applied fastp trimming at Q25, assembled clones with MiXCR and retained in-frame beta chains. For every CDR3 protein sequence, its rows merge into one entry that carries the most common genes and DNA. The V and J calls were not made by the authors but by TCRdb's processing. This sample has roughly 650,000 distinct CDR3 sequences in its table, and about a sixth of those were observed once. Jointly, the top ten make up 3% to 4% of the sample.

A word on this clonotype: Its antigen target is currently unknown. This is likely a read error, given that the CDR3 carries no conserved phenylalanine or tryptophan at its end.

Sequenced: blood. The rearrangement joined TRBV24-1 to TRBJ2-2; D gene: possibly TRBD1, on 5 matching bases. The source is a woman between 35 and 50 years old with Graves' ophthalmopathy. The DNA sequence is given as TGTGCCACCAGTGATTTCTTCGCAGGGTCCTCGAACACCGGGGAGCTGTTTTCT. Its protein is CATSDFFAGSSNTGELFS.